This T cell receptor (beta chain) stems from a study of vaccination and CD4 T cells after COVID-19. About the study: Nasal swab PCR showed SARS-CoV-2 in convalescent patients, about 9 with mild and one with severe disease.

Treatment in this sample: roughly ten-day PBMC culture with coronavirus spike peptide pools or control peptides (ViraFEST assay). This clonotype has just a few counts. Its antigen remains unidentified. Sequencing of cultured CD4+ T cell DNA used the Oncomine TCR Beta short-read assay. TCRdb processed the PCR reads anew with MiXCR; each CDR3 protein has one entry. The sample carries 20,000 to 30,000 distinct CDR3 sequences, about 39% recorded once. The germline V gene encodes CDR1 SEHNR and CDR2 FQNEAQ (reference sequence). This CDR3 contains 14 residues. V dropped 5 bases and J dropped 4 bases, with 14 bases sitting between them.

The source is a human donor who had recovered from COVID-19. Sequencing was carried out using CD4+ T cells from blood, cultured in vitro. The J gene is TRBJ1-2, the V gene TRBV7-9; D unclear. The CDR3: CASSPRGGGYGYTF. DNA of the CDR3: TGTGCCAGCAGCCCACGCGGTGGTGGCTATGGCTACACCTTC.